The subject of this entry is one T cell receptor (beta chain). The germline V gene has CDR1 SNHLY and CDR2 FYNNEI. The CDR3 spans 16 residues. At least 7 million PBMCs were isolated per sample. The data are from a study of blood T cells in healthy people across ages. Primed by a sample-barcoded 5' primer and a J-beta primer mix, a second PCR proceeded for about 6 to 12 cycles. Every molecule of cDNA carried a tag from a template-switch adaptor with 12 random nucleotides. TCRdb passed the 5' RACE reads through MiXCR, listing each CDR3 protein once. The sample has about 680,000 distinct CDR3 sequences, around half seen once; the top ten hold roughly a third.

The sample taken for sequencing was blood. The chain joins TRBV2 to TRBJ2-4; tentatively, D is TRBD1 or TRBD2 (5 bases each). The J call is doubtful: the DNA matches TRBJ2-7 better. The receptor was isolated from a woman aged 55 to 70 in good health. The CDR3 protein is CASSEFGALLSYEQYF. The CDR3 region has the DNA TGTGCCAGCAGTGAGTTCGGGGCGCTTCTCTCCTACGAGCAGTACTTC.